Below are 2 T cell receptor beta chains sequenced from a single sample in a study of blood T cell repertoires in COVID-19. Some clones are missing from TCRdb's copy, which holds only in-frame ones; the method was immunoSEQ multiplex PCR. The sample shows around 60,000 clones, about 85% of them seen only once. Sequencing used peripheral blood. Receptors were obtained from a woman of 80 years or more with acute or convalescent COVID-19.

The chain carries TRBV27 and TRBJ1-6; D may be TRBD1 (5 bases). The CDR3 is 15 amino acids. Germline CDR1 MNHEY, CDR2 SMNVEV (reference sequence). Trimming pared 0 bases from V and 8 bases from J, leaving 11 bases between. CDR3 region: CASSLSTGRDSPLHF. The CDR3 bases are TGTGCCAGCAGTTTATCGACGGGCAGGGATTCACCCCTCCACTTT.

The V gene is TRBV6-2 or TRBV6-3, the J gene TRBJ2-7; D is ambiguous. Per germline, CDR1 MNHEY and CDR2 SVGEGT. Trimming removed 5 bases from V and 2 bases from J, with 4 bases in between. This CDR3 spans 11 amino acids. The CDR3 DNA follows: TGTGCCAGCAGTCCGGCCTACGAGCAGTACTTC. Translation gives CASSPAYEQYF.